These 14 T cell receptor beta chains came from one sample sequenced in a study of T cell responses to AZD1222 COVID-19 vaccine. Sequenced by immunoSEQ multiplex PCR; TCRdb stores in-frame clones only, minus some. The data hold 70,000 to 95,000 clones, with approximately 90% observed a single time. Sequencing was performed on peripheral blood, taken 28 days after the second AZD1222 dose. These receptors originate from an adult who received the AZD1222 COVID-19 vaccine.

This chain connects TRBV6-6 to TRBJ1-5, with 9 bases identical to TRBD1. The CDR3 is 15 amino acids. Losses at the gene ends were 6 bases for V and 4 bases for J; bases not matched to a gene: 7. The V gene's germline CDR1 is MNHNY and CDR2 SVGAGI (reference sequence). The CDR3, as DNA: TGTGCCAGCAGCCAACAGGGGGCCGGGAATCAGCCCCAGCATTTT. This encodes CASSQQGAGNQPQHF.

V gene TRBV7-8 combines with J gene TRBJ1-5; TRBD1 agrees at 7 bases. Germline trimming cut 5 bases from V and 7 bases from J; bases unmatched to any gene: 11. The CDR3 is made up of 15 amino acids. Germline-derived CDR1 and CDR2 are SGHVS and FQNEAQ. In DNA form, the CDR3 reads TGTGCCAGCAGCCTTACAGGGGAAGGGCGACAGCCCCAGCATTTT. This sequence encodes CASSLTGEGRQPQHF. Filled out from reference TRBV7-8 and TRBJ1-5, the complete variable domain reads GAGVSQSPRYKVAKRGQDVALRCDPISGHVSLFWYQQALGQGPEFLTYFQNEAQLDKSGLPSDRFFAERPEGSVSTLKIQRTQQEDSAVYLCASSLTGEGRQPQHFGDGTRLSIL.

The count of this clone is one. The DNA for the CDR3 is TGTGCCAGTAGTAGTGCACAGGGTGGCTCCGGGGAGCTGTTTTTT. It specifies CASSSAQGGSGELFF. The genes are TRBV19 and TRBJ2-2, with a possible D match to TRBD1 (6 bases). The CDR3 is made up of 15 amino acids. V dropped 4 bases and J dropped 6 bases, with 15 bases sitting between them. The germline V gene encodes CDR1 LNHDA and CDR2 SQIVND (reference sequence). Variable domain in full (rest from reference TRBV19 and TRBJ2-2): DGGITQSPKYLFRKEGQNVTLSCEQNLNHDAMYWYRQDPGQGLRLIYYSQIVNDFQKGDIAEGYSVSREKKESFPLTVTSAQKNPTAFYLCASSSAQGGSGELFFGEGSRLTVL.

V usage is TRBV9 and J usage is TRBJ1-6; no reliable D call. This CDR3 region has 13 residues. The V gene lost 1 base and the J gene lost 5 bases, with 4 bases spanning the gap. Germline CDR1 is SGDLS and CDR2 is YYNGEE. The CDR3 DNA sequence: TGTGCCAGCAGCGTACATGATAATTCACCCCTCCACTTT. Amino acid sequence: CASSVHDNSPLHF.

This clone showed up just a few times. CDR3 loop: CASSQDIRVREETQYF. The CDR3 coding sequence is TGCGCCAGCAGCCAAGATATCAGGGTTCGGGAAGAGACCCAGTACTTC. V usage is TRBV4-3 and J usage is TRBJ2-5; weak D call: TRBD1 (5 bases). CDR3 length: 16 amino acids. Trimming pared 0 bases from V and 3 bases from J, leaving 14 bases between. The germline gives CDR1 LGHNA, CDR2 YSLEER.

CDR3 in DNA: TGCGCCAGCAGCCAAGCCCGGAGCGGGGGGGAAACCGGGGAGCTGTTTTTT. Protein: CASSQARSGGETGELFF. The chain has TRBV4-3 and TRBJ2-2, with 10 bases matching TRBD2. This CDR3 has 17 residues. The germline gives CDR1 LGHNA, CDR2 YSLEER. J gave up 5 bases and V 1 base, and 7 bases lay outside the gene matches.

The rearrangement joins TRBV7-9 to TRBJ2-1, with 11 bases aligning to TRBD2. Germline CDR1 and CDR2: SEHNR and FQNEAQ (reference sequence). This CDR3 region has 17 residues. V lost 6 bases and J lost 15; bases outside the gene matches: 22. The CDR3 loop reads CASSYTLGTSGPKKRFF. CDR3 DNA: TGTGCCAGCAGTTATACTTTAGGGACTAGCGGCCCGAAAAAGAGGTTCTTC.

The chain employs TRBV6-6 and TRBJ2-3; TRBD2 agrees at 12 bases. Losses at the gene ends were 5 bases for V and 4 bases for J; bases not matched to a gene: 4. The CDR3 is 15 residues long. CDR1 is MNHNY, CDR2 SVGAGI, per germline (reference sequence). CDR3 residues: CASSRSSGGADTQYF. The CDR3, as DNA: TGTGCCAGCAGTCGATCTAGCGGGGGGGCAGATACGCAGTATTTT.

This chain's CDR3 is CASSQDLGQGNGYTF. The CDR3 DNA is TGCGCCAGCAGCCAAGATTTGGGACAGGGTAATGGCTACACCTTC. The chain joins TRBV4-1 to TRBJ1-2, with 9 bases matching TRBD1. The CDR3 length is 15 residues. Germline V CDR1 and CDR2: MGHRA, YSYEKL. V lost 0 bases to trimming and J lost 6 bases; unmatched junction nucleotides: 5.

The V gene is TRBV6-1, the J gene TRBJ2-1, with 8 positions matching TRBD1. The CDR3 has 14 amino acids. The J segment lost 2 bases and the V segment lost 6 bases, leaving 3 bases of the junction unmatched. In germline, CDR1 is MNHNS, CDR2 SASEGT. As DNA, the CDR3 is TGTGCCAGCAGCTGGACAGGGACCTACAATGAGCAGTTCTTC. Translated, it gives CASSWTGTYNEQFF.

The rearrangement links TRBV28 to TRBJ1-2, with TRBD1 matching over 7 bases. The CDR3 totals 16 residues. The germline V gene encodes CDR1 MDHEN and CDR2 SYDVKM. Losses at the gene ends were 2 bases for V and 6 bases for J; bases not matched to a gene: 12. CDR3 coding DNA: TGTGCCAGCAGTTTAGTCAGGGGGTATGGTTTTGATGGCTACACCTTC. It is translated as CASSLVRGYGFDGYTF.

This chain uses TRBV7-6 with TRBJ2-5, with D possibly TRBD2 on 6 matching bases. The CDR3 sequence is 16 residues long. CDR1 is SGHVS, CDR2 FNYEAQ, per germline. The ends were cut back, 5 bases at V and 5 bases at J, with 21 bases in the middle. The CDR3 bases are TGTGCCAGCAGCATGCCGGGACTTACCCGGGGGGAGACCCAGTACTTC. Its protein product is CASSMPGLTRGETQYF.

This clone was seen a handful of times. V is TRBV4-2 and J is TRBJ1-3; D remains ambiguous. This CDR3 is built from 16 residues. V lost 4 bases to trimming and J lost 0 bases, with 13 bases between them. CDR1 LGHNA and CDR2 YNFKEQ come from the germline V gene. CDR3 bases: TGTGCCAGCAGCCTTAGTACGGGCCCCTCTGGAAACACCATATATTTT. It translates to CASSLSTGPSGNTIYF.

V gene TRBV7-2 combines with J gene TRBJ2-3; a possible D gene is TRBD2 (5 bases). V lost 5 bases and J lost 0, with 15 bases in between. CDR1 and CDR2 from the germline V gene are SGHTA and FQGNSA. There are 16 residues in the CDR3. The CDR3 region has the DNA TGTGCCAGCAGCCGCGTGCGGGCGACTAGCACAGATACGCAGTATTTT. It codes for CASSRVRATSTDTQYF.